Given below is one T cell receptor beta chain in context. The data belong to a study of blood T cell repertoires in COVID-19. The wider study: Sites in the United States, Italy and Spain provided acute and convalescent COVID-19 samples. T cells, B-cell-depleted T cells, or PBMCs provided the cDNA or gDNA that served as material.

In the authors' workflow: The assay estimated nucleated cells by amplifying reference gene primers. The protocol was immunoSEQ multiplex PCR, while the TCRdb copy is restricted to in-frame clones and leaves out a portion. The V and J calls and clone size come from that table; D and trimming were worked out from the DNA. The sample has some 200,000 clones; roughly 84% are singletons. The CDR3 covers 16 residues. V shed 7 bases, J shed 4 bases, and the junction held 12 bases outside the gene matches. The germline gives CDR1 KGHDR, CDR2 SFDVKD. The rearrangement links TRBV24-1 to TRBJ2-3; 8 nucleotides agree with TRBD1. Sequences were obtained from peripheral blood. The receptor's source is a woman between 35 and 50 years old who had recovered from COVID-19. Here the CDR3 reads CATSQLDRVGPDTQYF. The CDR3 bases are TGTGCCACCAGCCAATTGGACAGGGTCGGGCCAGATACGCAGTATTTT.